Ten or more counts support the clone carrying this TCR beta chain. A universal primer site was created by template switching, with the cDNA bearing unique molecular identifiers. TCRdb recomputed calls from the 5' RACE reads with MiXCR, one row per CDR3 protein. The table includes around 280,000 distinct CDR3 sequences, roughly 8.6% detected once. This entry is derived from a study of identical twins. Germline assignment: CDR1 SGHRS and CDR2 YFSETQ. The CDR3 length is 13 residues. Trimming cost V 5 bases and J 4 bases, with 13 bases left between them. In addition, the sample was reused for a study of yellow fever vaccine responses in identical twins.

This clonotype was obtained from a woman younger than 35 in good health. What was sequenced was memory (CD45RO+) T cells sorted from blood. The chain uses TRBV5-1 and TRBJ2-7, with TRBD1 as a possible D gene (5 bases). The chain's CDR3 is CASRAKGDYEQYF. As DNA, the CDR3 is TGCGCCAGCAGAGCGAAAGGGGATTACGAGCAGTACTTC.